Listed below are T cell receptor beta chains from one sample, sequenced in a study of regulatory T cells in long-lasting Graves disease. TCRdb itself ran the multiplex PCR reads through MiXCR, one entry per CDR3 protein. The sample includes over 650,000 distinct CDR3 sequences, 25% to 35% of them seen just once. The source material was peripheral blood mononuclear cells (PBMCs), sampled when the disease was refractory, from a patient treated with antithyroid drugs. These TCRs come from a female donor with Graves disease. Both conserved end residues are part of each CDR3. A D gene is named only where the DNA matches it firmly. Clone size, where shown, is once, few, many, or a class for clones that have expanded.

D: TRBD1; size: NA; J: TRBJ1-5; V: TRBV12-3/TRBV12-4; length: 14; CDR3: CASSGDRVRQPQHF; DNA: TGTGCCAGCAGTGGGGACAGGGTGCGTCAGCCCCAGCATTTT
D: TRBD2; size: NA; J: TRBJ2-2; V: TRBV29-1; length: 17; CDR3: CSPSFPSKSGSAGELFF; DNA: TGCAGCCCCTCATTCCCCAGCAAGAGCGGGAGCGCCGGGGAGCTGTTTTTT
D: NA; size: few; J: TRBJ1-2; V: TRBV11-2; length: 14; CDR3: CASSLGWQGNGYTF; DNA: TGTGCCAGCAGCTTGGGTTGGCAGGGAAATGGCTACACCTTC
D: NA; size: many; J: TRBJ1-1; V: TRBV12-3/TRBV12-4; length: 13; CDR3: CASNEGGGTEAFF; DNA: TGTGCCAGCAATGAGGGGGGCGGCACTGAAGCTTTCTTT
D: NA; size: NA; J: TRBJ2-2; V: TRBV6-5; length: 17; CDR3: CASSYTILDGYTGELFF; DNA: TGTGCCAGCAGTTACACGATACTGGACGGCTACACCGGGGAGCTGTTTTTT
D: TRBD1; size: few; J: TRBJ2-7; V: TRBV13; length: 12; CDR3: CASSSGQPEQYF; DNA: TGTGCCAGCAGCTCGGGACAGCCCGAGCAGTACTTC
D: TRBD1; size: NA; J: TRBJ2-2; V: TRBV2; length: 14; CDR3: CASQTGPNTGELFF; DNA: TGTGCCAGCCAGACAGGGCCGAACACCGGGGAGCTGTTTTTT
D: NA; size: NA; J: TRBJ1-1; V: TRBV3-1; length: 15; CDR3: CASSQLGTGNTEAFF; DNA: TGTGCCAGCAGTCAGTTAGGGACGGGGAACACTGAAGCTTTCTTT
D: NA; size: NA; J: TRBJ2-5; V: TRBV15; length: 12; CDR3: CATSRGFETQYF; DNA: TGTGCCACCAGCAGGGGGTTTGAGACCCAGTACTTC
D: TRBD2; size: NA; J: TRBJ2-7; V: TRBV3-1; length: 14; CDR3: CASSQSRGVYEQYF; DNA: TGTGCCAGCAGCCAGAGTCGGGGGGTCTACGAGCAGTACTTC
D: TRBD1; size: few; J: TRBJ1-1; V: TRBV10-1; length: 12; CDR3: CASSDPDRGLFF; DNA: TGCGCCAGCAGTGACCCGGACAGGGGGCTGTTCTTT
D: TRBD2; size: few; J: TRBJ2-4; V: TRBV5-1; length: 17; CDR3: CASRPLAGGSSRDIQYF; DNA: TGCGCCAGCAGGCCCCTAGCGGGAGGTTCATCGAGGGACATTCAGTACTTC
D: TRBD1; size: NA; J: TRBJ1-1; V: TRBV10-3; length: 18; CDR3: CAISDPPGQGALNTEAFF; DNA: TGTGCCATCAGTGACCCACCGGGACAGGGGGCTCTTAACACTGAAGCTTTCTTT
D: TRBD1; size: many; J: TRBJ1-2; V: TRBV6-1; length: 15; CDR3: CASTIGDRVFYGYTF; DNA: TGTGCCAGCACCATTGGGGACAGGGTGTTCTATGGCTACACCTTC
D: TRBD1; size: NA; J: TRBJ2-5; V: TRBV4-1; length: 15; CDR3: CASSQAGQGRETQYF; DNA: TGCGCCAGCAGCCAGGCGGGACAGGGGCGGGAGACCCAGTACTTC
D: NA; size: many; J: TRBJ2-7; V: TRBV15; length: 17; CDR3: CATSRARQTGGGSEQYF; DNA: TGTGCCACCAGCAGAGCCCGACAGACCGGTGGGGGGTCCGAGCAGTACTTC
D: NA; size: many; J: TRBJ1-1; V: TRBV24-1; length: 12; CDR3: CATSDPNTEAFF; DNA: TGTGCCACCAGTGATCCTAACACTGAAGCTTTCTTT
D: TRBD1; size: NA; J: TRBJ2-1; V: TRBV20-1; length: 14; CDR3: CSASQGARLNEQSF; DNA: TGCAGTGCTTCACAGGGGGCGCGGCTCAATGAGCAGTCCTTC